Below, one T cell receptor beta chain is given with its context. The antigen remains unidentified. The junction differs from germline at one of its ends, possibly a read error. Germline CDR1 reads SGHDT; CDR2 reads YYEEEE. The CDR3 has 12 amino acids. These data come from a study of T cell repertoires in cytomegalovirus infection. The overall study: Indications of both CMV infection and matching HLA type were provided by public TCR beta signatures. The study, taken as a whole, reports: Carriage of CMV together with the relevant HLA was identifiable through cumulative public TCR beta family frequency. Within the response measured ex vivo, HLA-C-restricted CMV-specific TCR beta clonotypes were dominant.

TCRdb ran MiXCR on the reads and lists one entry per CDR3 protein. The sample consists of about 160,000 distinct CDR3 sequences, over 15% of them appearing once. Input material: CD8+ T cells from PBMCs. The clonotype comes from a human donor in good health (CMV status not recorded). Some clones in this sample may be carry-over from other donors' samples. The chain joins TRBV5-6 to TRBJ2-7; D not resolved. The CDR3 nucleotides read TGTGCCAGCAGCTTAAGATTCTACGAGCGGTACTTC. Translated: CASSLRFYERYF. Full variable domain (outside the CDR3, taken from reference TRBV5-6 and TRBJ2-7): DAGVTQSPTHLIKTRGQQVTLRCSPKSGHDTVSWYQQALGQGPQFIFQYYEEEERQRGNFPDRFSGHQFPNYSSELNVNALLLGDSALYLCASSLRFYERYFGPGTRLTVT.